These 5 T cell receptor beta chains originate from one sample sequenced in a study of CXCR3-negative and CXCR3-positive naive CD8 T cells. UMI-tagged TRB cDNA libraries were built via 5' RACE. TCRdb reprocessed the 5' RACE reads and stores each CDR3 protein as one record, lacking DNA. The sample data list more than 65,000 distinct CDR3 sequences. The sequenced material came from naive CXCR3- CD8+ T cells from blood. Subset in this sample: CD45RO-CCR7+CD27+CD95- naive CD8+ T cells lacking CXCR3 (TNR3-). The receptors were sampled from a human donor in good health. Some clones in this sample may be carry-over from other donors' samples.

This chain links TRBV7-2 with TRBJ2-3; TCRdb names TRBD1, which stays unverified in the absence of DNA. The CDR3 is 18 amino acids. Germline V gene sequence: CDR1 SGHTA, CDR2 FQGNSA. The CDR3 sequence: CASSSPGQGPPPTDTQYF.

The J gene is TRBJ2-3, the V gene TRBV4-3; TCRdb lists TRBD2, though no DNA is available to test this call. Germline V gene sequence: CDR1 LGHNA, CDR2 YSLEER. CDR3 size: 16 residues. CDR3 in amino acids: CASSQDQRGAPNTQYF.

The rearrangement links TRBV28 to TRBJ2-7; as DNA is missing, the TRBD1 call by TCRdb cannot be tested. Germline assignment: CDR1 MDHEN and CDR2 SYDVKM. The CDR3 is 18 residues long. CDR3: CASRGFRQGSGDPYEQYF.

V gene TRBV5-6 combines with J gene TRBJ2-1; absent DNA, TCRdb's TRBD1 call cannot be checked. The CDR3 loop spans 16 amino acids. Germline assignment: CDR1 SGHDT and CDR2 YYEEEE. The CDR3 sequence: CASSPTGTGFYNEQFF.

The chain has TRBV23-1 and TRBJ1-1; TCRdb names TRBD1, which stays unverified in the absence of DNA. TRBV23-1 is an ORF, and what it does is uncertain. The CDR3 contains 17 residues. Here the CDR3 reads CASSHPEDRGWNTEAFF.